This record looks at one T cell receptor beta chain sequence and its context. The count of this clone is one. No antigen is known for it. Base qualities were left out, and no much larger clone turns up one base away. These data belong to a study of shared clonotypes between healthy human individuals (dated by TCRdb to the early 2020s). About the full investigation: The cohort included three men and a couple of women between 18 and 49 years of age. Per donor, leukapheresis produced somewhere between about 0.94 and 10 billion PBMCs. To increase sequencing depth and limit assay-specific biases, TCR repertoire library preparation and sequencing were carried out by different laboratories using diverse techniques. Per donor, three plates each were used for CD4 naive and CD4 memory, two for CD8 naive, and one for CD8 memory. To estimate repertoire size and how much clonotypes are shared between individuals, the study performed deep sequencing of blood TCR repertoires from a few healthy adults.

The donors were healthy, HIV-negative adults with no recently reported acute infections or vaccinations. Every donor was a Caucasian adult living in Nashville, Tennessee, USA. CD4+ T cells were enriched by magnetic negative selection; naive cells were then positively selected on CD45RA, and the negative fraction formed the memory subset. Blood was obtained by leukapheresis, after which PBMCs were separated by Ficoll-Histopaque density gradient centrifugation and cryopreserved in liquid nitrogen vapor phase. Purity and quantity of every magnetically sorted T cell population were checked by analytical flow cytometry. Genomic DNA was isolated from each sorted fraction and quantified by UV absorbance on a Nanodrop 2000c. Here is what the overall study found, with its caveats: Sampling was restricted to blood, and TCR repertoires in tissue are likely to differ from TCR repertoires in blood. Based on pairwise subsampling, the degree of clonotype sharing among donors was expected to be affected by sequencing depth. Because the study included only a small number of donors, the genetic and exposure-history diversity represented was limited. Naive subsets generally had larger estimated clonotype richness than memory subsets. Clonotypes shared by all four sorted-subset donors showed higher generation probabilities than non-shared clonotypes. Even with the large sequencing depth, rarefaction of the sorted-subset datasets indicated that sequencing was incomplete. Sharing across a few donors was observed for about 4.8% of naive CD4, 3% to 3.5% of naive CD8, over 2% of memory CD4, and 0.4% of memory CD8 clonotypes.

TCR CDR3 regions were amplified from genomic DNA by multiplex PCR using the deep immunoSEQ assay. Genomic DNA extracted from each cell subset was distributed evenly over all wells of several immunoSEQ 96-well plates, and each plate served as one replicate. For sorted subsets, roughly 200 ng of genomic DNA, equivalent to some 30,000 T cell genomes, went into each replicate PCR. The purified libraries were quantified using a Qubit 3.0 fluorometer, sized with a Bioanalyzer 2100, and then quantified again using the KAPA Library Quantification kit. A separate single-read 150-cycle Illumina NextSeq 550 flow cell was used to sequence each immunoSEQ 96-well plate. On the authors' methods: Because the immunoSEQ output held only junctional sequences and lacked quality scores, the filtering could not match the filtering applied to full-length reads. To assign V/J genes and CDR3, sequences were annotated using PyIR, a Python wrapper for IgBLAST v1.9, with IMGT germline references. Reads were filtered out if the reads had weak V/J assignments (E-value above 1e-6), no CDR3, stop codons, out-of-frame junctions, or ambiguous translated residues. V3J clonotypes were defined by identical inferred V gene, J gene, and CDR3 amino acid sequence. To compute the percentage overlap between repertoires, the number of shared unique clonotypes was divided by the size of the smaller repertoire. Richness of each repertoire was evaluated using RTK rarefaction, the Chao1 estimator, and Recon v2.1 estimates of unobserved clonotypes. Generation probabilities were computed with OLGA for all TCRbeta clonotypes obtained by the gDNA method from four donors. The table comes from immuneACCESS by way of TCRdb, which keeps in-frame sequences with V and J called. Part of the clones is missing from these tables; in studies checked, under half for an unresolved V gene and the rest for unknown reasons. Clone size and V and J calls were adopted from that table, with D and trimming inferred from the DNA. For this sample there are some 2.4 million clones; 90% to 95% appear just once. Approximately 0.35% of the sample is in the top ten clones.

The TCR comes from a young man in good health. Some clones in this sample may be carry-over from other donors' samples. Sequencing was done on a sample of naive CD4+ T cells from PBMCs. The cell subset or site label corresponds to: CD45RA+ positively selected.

The CDR3: CASSLVRGRKSDGYTF. The bases read TGTGCCAGCAGCTTGGTAAGGGGCAGGAAGTCTGATGGCTACACCTTC. The sequence is built from TRBV5-8 and TRBJ1-2; TRBD1 could be the D gene, as 5 bases match. From the cysteine up to the phenylalanine, the CDR3 has a length of 16 residues. CDR3 DNA is the only sequence kept; it has 48 bases, read in frame from the first base. Between the V and J ends, shortened by 0 bases and 6 bases respectively, the junction contains 18 bases. The germline V gene yields SGHTS for CDR1 and YDEGEE for CDR2.